This passage covers 9 T cell receptor beta chains from one sample sequenced in a study of control samples from healthy donors and cancer patients. Assay: immunoSEQ multiplex PCR; the TCRdb copy retains only in-frame clones and omits some. The sample has about 140,000 clones, 88% seen once; the top ten hold under 2%. The sequenced sample was blood. These receptors were collected from a man in his late teens or twenties in good health.

The CDR3 is CASSLAYRYNEQFF. The DNA for the CDR3 is TGTGCCAGCAGCTTAGCGTACAGGTACAATGAGCAGTTCTTC. The chain combines TRBV7-8 with TRBJ2-1; D might be TRBD1 (5 bases). The CDR3 extends over 14 amino acids. Trimming removed 0 bases from V and 4 bases from J, with 7 bases in between. Germline-derived CDR1 and CDR2 are SGHVS and FQNEAQ.

The genes are TRBV5-1 and TRBJ1-1, with D perhaps TRBD1 (6 bases). The CDR3 consists of 16 residues. V gave up 2 bases and J gave up 8 bases, with 22 bases separating them. The V gene's germline CDR1 is SGHRS and CDR2 YFSETQ. The DNA of the CDR3 is TGCGCCAGCAGCTTTTTGGACGGCTTGGTAGGGGGGGAAGCTTTCTTT. It encodes CASSFLDGLVGGEAFF.

For the CDR3, the DNA is TGTGCCAGCAGCCAAGGTCCCTTAGGTGCGGGCCCAGATACGCAGTATTTT. Amino acid sequence: CASSQGPLGAGPDTQYF. The chain carries TRBV3-1 (or the pseudogene TRBV3-2) and TRBJ2-3; TRBD2 is a possible D gene (5 bases). Germline assignment: CDR1 LGHDT and CDR2 YNNKEL (reference sequence). V was shortened by 1 base and J by 4 bases, with 18 bases between the two germline ends. CDR3 size: 17 residues.

The J gene is TRBJ1-6, the V gene TRBV18; 9 nucleotides align to TRBD1. V shed 6 bases, J shed 9 bases, and the junction held 9 bases outside the gene matches. Looked up from germline, CDR1 is KGHSH and CDR2 is LQKENI. The CDR3 spans 15 residues. CDR3 sequence reads: CASSSTGTGTSPLHF. DNA of the CDR3: TGTGCCAGCTCCTCCACGGGGACAGGGACTTCACCCCTCCACTTT.

The V gene is TRBV9, the J gene TRBJ2-1; perhaps TRBD2 as D (5 bases). CDR3 length: 14 residues. Germline CDR1 and CDR2: SGDLS and YYNGEE. V lost 0 bases, J lost 10 bases, and 14 bases lay in between. The CDR3 DNA reads as TGTGCCAGCAGCGTAGTTCGGGAAGGCGCAGAGCAGTTCTTC. Its translation: CASSVVREGAEQFF.

The J gene is TRBJ2-5, the V gene TRBV5-1, with 12 bases identical to TRBD2. The CDR3 runs to 16 residues. With V trimmed by 1 base and J by 5 bases, 6 bases remained unmatched. Germline V CDR1 and CDR2: SGHRS, YFSETQ. The CDR3 loop is CASSLPSGGAGETQYF. CDR3 coding DNA: TGCGCCAGCAGCTTGCCTAGCGGGGGGGCCGGGGAGACCCAGTACTTC.

The genes are TRBV7-2 and TRBJ2-7, with D tentatively TRBD1 or TRBD2 (6 bases each). V shed 3 bases and J shed 3 bases, with 12 bases lying between them. CDR1 and CDR2 from the germline V gene are SGHTA and FQGNSA. The CDR3 extends over 14 amino acids. Written as DNA, the CDR3 is TGTGCCAGCAGCTTGGGGGGCCCTTACTACGAGCAGTACTTC. As protein: CASSLGGPYYEQYF.

The rearrangement joins TRBV9 to TRBJ1-1, with D possibly matching TRBD1 (5 bases). CDR1 SGDLS and CDR2 YYNGEE come from the germline V gene. V gave up 0 bases and J gave up 5 bases, with 11 bases separating them. The CDR3 is 14 amino acids. CDR3 in DNA: TGTGCCAGCAGCGTAGACGGGGCGTTGACTGAAGCTTTCTTT. This encodes CASSVDGALTEAFF.

The rearrangement uses TRBV4-1 and TRBJ2-7; TRBD1 might be the D (6 bases). CDR3 length: 16 residues. The germline V gene encodes CDR1 MGHRA and CDR2 YSYEKL. V lost 4 bases to trimming and J lost 3 bases, with 19 bases between them. CDR3 sequence: CASSPTLSDSYYEQYF. In nucleotides, the CDR3 is TGCGCCAGCAGCCCTACCTTGTCGGACAGCTACTACGAGCAGTACTTC.